This T cell receptor beta chain stems from a study of blood T cell repertoires in COVID-19. On the study more broadly: T cells, B-cell-depleted T cells, or PBMCs provided the cDNA or gDNA that served as material.

This CDR3 contains 13 residues. The germline V and J ends were trimmed by 1 base and 8 bases, with 8 bases remaining between them. The authors' processing: For nucleated cells, counts were estimated from reference gene primer amplification. Measured with immunoSEQ multiplex PCR; TCRdb has only the in-frame clones, and not every one. V, J and clone size were drawn from that table, and D and trimming were deduced from the DNA. The data show fewer than 70,000 clones, roughly 80% seen once. The receptor's source is a woman aged 80 or older with acute or convalescent COVID-19. The material sequenced was peripheral blood. The V and J genes are TRBV12-3 or TRBV12-4 and TRBJ1-4; D might be TRBD1 (6 bases). The CDR3 reads CASSLDTGEKLFF. In DNA form, the CDR3 reads TGTGCCAGCAGTTTAGATACAGGGGAAAAACTGTTTTTT.